This T cell receptor (beta chain) was captured in a study of beta chain features in type 1 diabetes. The study reverse transcribed the entire isolated RNA, so it sequenced expressed TCRB transcripts. The assay was immunoSEQ multiplex PCR, and TCRdb's table has in-frame clones only and misses some. The data show about 160,000 clones, about 8.1% seen once. Per the germline V gene, CDR1 is MDHEN and CDR2 is SYDVKM. Trimming cost V 6 bases and J 0 bases, with 11 bases left between them. The CDR3 is 15 amino acids. This clonotype originated in a man aged 18 to 29 in good health. The chain has TRBV28 and TRBJ1-4, with D uncertain. Sequencing was carried out using central memory CD4+ T cells from blood. The CDR3 DNA reads TGTGCCAGCAGCGCGTTCGGTGCAACTAATGAAAAACTGTTTTTT. This sequence encodes CASSAFGATNEKLFF. The whole variable domain, filled in from reference TRBV28 and TRBJ1-4, reads DVKVTQSSRYLVKRTGEKVFLECVQDMDHENMFWYRQDPGLGLRLIYFSYDVKMKEKGDIPEGYSVSREKKERFSLILESASTNQTSMYLCASSAFGATNEKLFFGSGTQLSVL.